A single sample is the source of the 29 T cell receptor beta chains below, sequenced in a study of blood T cell repertoires in COVID-19. Generated by immunoSEQ multiplex PCR, the TCRdb table keeps only in-frame clones and is missing some. The sample yields about 220,000 clones, 82% seen once. What was sequenced was peripheral blood. These receptors were taken from a woman between 70 and 85 years old with COVID-19, enrolled during active disease.

This clone has only one observation. This chain joins TRBV2 and TRBJ2-7, with a weak D call TRBD2 (6 bases). There are 12 residues in the CDR3. Germline assignment: CDR1 SNHLY and CDR2 FYNNEI. V was pared by 8 bases and J by 0 bases, with 8 bases between. CDR3 loop: CASWRDSYEQYF. The CDR3 nucleotides read TGTGCCAGCTGGCGGGACTCCTACGAGCAGTACTTC. Full variable domain (missing parts from reference TRBV2 and TRBJ2-7): EPEVTQTPSHQVTQMGQEVILRCVPISNHLYFYWYRQILGQKVEFLVSFYNNEISEKSEIFDDQFSVERPDGSNFTLKIRSTKLEDSAMYFCASWRDSYEQYFGPGTRLTVT.

This chain uses TRBV4-3 with TRBJ2-1, with TRBD2 matching over 14 bases. With 3 bases clipped from V and 7 bases from J, the junction kept 11 bases outside the gene matches. The CDR3 sequence is 18 residues long. The V gene's germline CDR1 is LGHNA and CDR2 YSLEER. The CDR3 DNA follows: TGCGCCAGCAGCCACGTTGGGGGGACTAGCGGGAGTAAGAATGAGCAGTTCTTC. The encoded protein is CASSHVGGTSGSKNEQFF.

J is TRBJ2-7 and V is TRBV6-6; TRBD1 agrees at 7 bases. The CDR3 consists of 13 residues. The germline CDR1 and CDR2 sequences are MNHNY and SVGAGI (reference sequence). V lost 6 bases to trimming and J lost 4 bases; unmatched junction nucleotides: 6. DNA for the CDR3: TGTGCCAGCAGGCCCGGGACAGCTTACGAGCAGTACTTC. It codes for CASRPGTAYEQYF.

The rearrangement joins TRBV13 to TRBJ2-5; 12 bases map to TRBD2. CDR3 length equals 16 residues. V shed 4 bases and J 5 bases; nucleotides not matched to a gene: 8. The germline V gene has CDR1 PRHDT and CDR2 FYEKMQ (reference sequence). CDR3 residues: CASSWRLAGANETQYF. The CDR3 coding sequence is TGTGCCAGCAGCTGGCGACTAGCGGGAGCCAACGAGACCCAGTACTTC.

The chain couples TRBV5-1 to TRBJ1-4; 8 bases align to TRBD1. The CDR3 extends over 16 amino acids. Germline CDR1 reads SGHRS; CDR2 reads YFSETQ. Trimming took 4 bases from V and 5 from J; bases not matched to a gene: 10. CDR3 DNA sequence: TGCGCCAGCAGCACGACAGGGGAAATAAGGAATGAAAAACTGTTTTTT. This codes for CASSTTGEIRNEKLFF.

This chain connects TRBV19 to TRBJ2-1, with 8 bases matching TRBD2. Germline V gene data show CDR1 as LNHDA and CDR2 as SQIVND (reference sequence). The V gene end was trimmed by 3 bases and the J gene end by 8 bases; junction bases not matched to a gene: 15. CDR3 length equals 17 residues. The CDR3 loop is CASSIGRPQRESHEQFF. The DNA of the CDR3 is TGTGCCAGTAGTATTGGGAGGCCCCAGCGGGAGAGTCATGAGCAGTTCTTC.

This rearrangement joins TRBV30 to TRBJ2-7, with TRBD2 matching 7 bases. CDR1 is GTSNPN and CDR2 is SVGIG in the germline V gene (reference sequence). This CDR3 comprises 15 residues. With V trimmed by 2 bases and J by 1 base, 8 bases remained unmatched. CDR3 residues: CAWSKGGSISYEQYF. CDR3 nucleotide sequence: TGTGCCTGGAGTAAAGGCGGGAGCATTTCCTACGAGCAGTACTTC.

V gene TRBV9 combines with J gene TRBJ1-1, with D maybe TRBD1 (5 bases). Trimming took off 0 bases at V and 1 base at J, with 10 bases between the two ends. The CDR3 totals 15 residues. CDR1 and CDR2 from the germline V gene are SGDLS and YYNGEE. CDR3 sequence (DNA): TGTGCCAGCAGCGTAGGAAACCAGGGGAACACTGAAGCTTTCTTT. This sequence encodes CASSVGNQGNTEAFF.

The V call is TRBV30, the J call TRBJ2-5, with D maybe TRBD1 (6 bases). CDR1 is GTSNPN and CDR2 is SVGIG in the germline V gene (reference sequence). The CDR3 runs 13 residues. Trimming took 3 bases from V and 2 from J, leaving 10 bases between them. CDR3 residues: CAWRDSGQETQYF. The CDR3 nucleotides are TGTGCCTGGAGGGACAGTGGGCAAGAGACCCAGTACTTC.

This chain links TRBV5-6 with TRBJ2-5, with 8 bases identical to TRBD2. CDR3 length equals 15 residues. Germline lookup yields CDR1 SGHDT and CDR2 YYEEEE. The trim removed 3 bases at V and 7 bases at J, leaving 11 bases unmatched. In DNA form, the CDR3 reads TGTGCCAGCAGCTCGTCTAGCGGGTTTGGGGGGACCCAGTACTTC. Its translation: CASSSSSGFGGTQYF.

The CDR3 loop reads CASSQEGRASNQPQHF. In nucleotides, the CDR3 is TGCGCCAGCAGCCAAGAGGGGAGGGCTAGCAATCAGCCCCAGCATTTT. The chain uses TRBV4-1 and TRBJ1-5; D is unresolved. The germline V gene encodes CDR1 MGHRA and CDR2 YSYEKL. The ends were cut back, 0 bases at V and 0 bases at J, with 9 bases in the middle. The CDR3 runs to 16 residues.

CDR3 sequence: CASSYWSVGYEQYF. DNA of the CDR3: TGCGCCAGCAGCTATTGGAGCGTGGGCTACGAGCAGTACTTC. The chain uses TRBV5-1 and TRBJ2-7; D is unresolved. The CDR3 runs to 14 residues. Germline V gives CDR1 SGHRS, CDR2 YFSETQ. Trimming shortened V by 3 bases and J by 3 bases, and 13 bases separated the two germline ends.

The rearrangement links TRBV6-5 to TRBJ1-5, with 9 bases aligning to TRBD1. CDR3 length: 14 residues. CDR1 and CDR2 (germline): MNHEY, SVGAGI. The V gene end was trimmed by 6 bases and the J gene end by 3 bases; junction bases not matched to a gene: 3. The CDR3 DNA reads as TGTGCCAGCAGCTGGACAGGGGTCAATCAGCCCCAGCATTTT. Its protein is CASSWTGVNQPQHF.

The rearrangement uses TRBV28 and TRBJ2-1; D ambiguous. The germline gives CDR1 MDHEN, CDR2 SYDVKM. Trimming left V 3 bases short and J 1 base short, with 10 bases between. This CDR3 has 15 residues. The CDR3 nucleotides are TGTGCCAGCAGTTTCGAGGCGTCGTCCTACAATGAGCAGTTCTTC. Translation gives CASSFEASSYNEQFF.

V gene TRBV6-2 or TRBV6-3 combines with J gene TRBJ2-7; D gene unclear. This CDR3 spans 13 amino acids. The V gene lost 6 bases and the J gene lost 3 bases, with 12 bases spanning the gap. Germline assignment: CDR1 MNHEY and CDR2 SVGEGT. The CDR3 coding sequence is TGTGCCAGCAGCCGCGGCGAGGACTACGAGCAGTACTTC. Translated, it gives CASSRGEDYEQYF.

The count of this clone is one. The chain employs TRBV19 and TRBJ1-6; D is uncertain. From germline, CDR1 is LNHDA and CDR2 SQIVND (reference sequence). V shed 0 bases and J shed 10 bases, with 13 bases lying between them. The CDR3 contains 15 residues. CDR3 nucleotides: TGTGCCAGTAGTATAGACCCGGGTTCAAGATCACCCCTCCACTTT. Its protein product is CASSIDPGSRSPLHF.

This clone was counted a single time. This chain uses TRBV30 with TRBJ2-7, with 8 bases fitting TRBD1. The V gene's germline CDR1 is GTSNPN and CDR2 SVGIG (reference sequence). J was trimmed by 4 bases and V by 7 bases; bases with no gene match: 6. CDR3 size: 12 residues. CDR3: CASTGVSYEQYF. The CDR3 nucleotides read TGTGCCTCGACAGGGGTTAGTTACGAGCAGTACTTC.

The V gene is TRBV29-1, the J gene TRBJ1-1; D gene unclear. Trimming cost V 5 bases and J 1 base, with 17 bases left between them. The CDR3 contains 15 residues. Germline CDR1 and CDR2: SQVTM and ANQGSEA. The CDR3 DNA sequence: TGCAGCGTTTCCCGTCTTCCGACGGGGAACACTGAAGCTTTCTTT. This sequence encodes CSVSRLPTGNTEAFF.

This clone appeared once. J is TRBJ1-4 and V is TRBV2; TRBD1 matches 12 bases. This CDR3 is built from 14 residues. V was clipped by 7 bases and J by 13 bases; unmatched bases: 10. Germline V gene sequence: CDR1 SNHLY, CDR2 FYNNEI. CDR3 bases: TGTGCCAGCACCGAGGGACAGGGGGCCCGGGGACTGTTTTTT. It codes for CASTEGQGARGLFF.

The V call is TRBV5-1, the J call TRBJ2-7; D uncertain. Germline V lookup: CDR1 SGHRS, CDR2 YFSETQ. The V end was cut by 0 bases, the J end by 1 base, with 8 bases between. CDR3 length: 14 amino acids. The CDR3 DNA reads as TGCGCCAGCAGCTTGGAACCAGGTTCCTACGAGCAGTACTTC. Translating it yields CASSLEPGSYEQYF.

The chain couples TRBV28 to TRBJ2-7; no firm D call. CDR1 is MDHEN, CDR2 SYDVKM, per germline. V was trimmed by 3 bases and J by 4 bases, leaving 16 bases between them. The CDR3 runs to 15 residues. The CDR3 DNA reads TGTGCCAGCAGTTTTTCGGCAGGCAGACCGTACGAGCAGTACTTC. Residues: CASSFSAGRPYEQYF.

J is TRBJ2-3 and V is TRBV7-2; the match to TRBD2 covers 8 bases. The germline V gene encodes CDR1 SGHTA and CDR2 FQGNSA. The CDR3 contains 13 residues. V dropped 8 bases and J dropped 9; count of bases not matched to a gene: 10. The CDR3 here is CASAAGGGTTQYF. Here the CDR3 DNA reads TGTGCCAGCGCTGCGGGGGGCGGAACGACGCAGTATTTT.

The V call is TRBV27, the J call TRBJ1-1; TRBD1 is a possible D gene (6 bases). Trimming took off 2 bases at V and 1 base at J, with 8 bases between the two ends. The CDR3 is made up of 14 amino acids. Germline V lookup: CDR1 MNHEY, CDR2 SMNVEV (reference sequence). This chain's CDR3 is CASSLVGQNTEAFF. CDR3 DNA: TGTGCCAGCAGTTTAGTGGGACAGAACACTGAAGCTTTCTTT.

V usage is TRBV7-6 and J usage is TRBJ1-1; 8 bases are shared with TRBD1. CDR3 size: 13 residues. Trimming removed 3 bases from V and 3 bases from J; junction bases left unmatched: 0. Germline V lookup: CDR1 SGHVS, CDR2 FNYEAQ. CDR3 region: CASSLTGDTEAFF. The DNA for the CDR3 is TGTGCCAGCAGCTTGACAGGGGACACTGAAGCTTTCTTT. The variable domain in full, completed from reference TRBV7-6 and TRBJ1-1, reads GAGVSQSPRYKVTKRGQDVALRCDPISGHVSLYWYRQALGQGPEFLTYFNYEAQQDKSGLPNDRFSAERPEGSISTLTIQRTEQRDSAMYRCASSLTGDTEAFFGQGTRLTVV.

The chain has TRBV24-1 and TRBJ2-3, with a tentative D call TRBD2 (5 bases). CDR1 and CDR2 (germline): KGHDR, SFDVKD. Trimming shortened V by 0 bases and J by 0 bases, and 6 bases separated the two germline ends. The CDR3 runs 15 residues. Written as DNA, the CDR3 is TGTGCCACCAGTGATTTGGCGGGTAGCACAGATACGCAGTATTTT. Amino acids: CATSDLAGSTDTQYF.

The chain carries TRBV7-9 and TRBJ1-2, with no clear D. Looked up from germline, CDR1 is SEHNR and CDR2 is FQNEAQ (reference sequence). The ends were cut back, 4 bases at V and 4 bases at J, with 16 bases in the middle. The CDR3 extends over 15 amino acids. CDR3 sequence reads: CASSSGRGKGYGYTF. CDR3 bases: TGTGCCAGCAGCTCCGGACGAGGGAAGGGCTATGGCTACACCTTC.

This clone was picked up many times. This chain connects TRBV12-3 or TRBV12-4 to TRBJ1-5; weak D call: TRBD1 (5 bases). Trimming removed 6 bases at V and 5 bases at J, with 11 bases between. This CDR3 has 13 residues. The CDR3 is CASRKTGDQPQHF. The CDR3, as DNA: TGTGCCAGCAGAAAAACAGGAGATCAGCCCCAGCATTTT.

The chain couples TRBV6-6 to TRBJ1-1; D is ambiguous. Trimming stripped 2 bases from V and 1 base from J, with 5 bases between. The V gene's germline CDR1 is MNHNY and CDR2 SVGAGI (reference sequence). This CDR3 comprises 13 residues. The CDR3 coding sequence is TGTGCCAGCAGTTACCACGGGAACACTGAAGCTTTCTTT. As protein: CASSYHGNTEAFF.

This chain connects TRBV11-2 to TRBJ2-7; D is ambiguous. Germline V gives CDR1 SGHAT, CDR2 FQNNGV. V dropped 6 bases and J dropped 4 bases, with 16 bases sitting between them. This CDR3 is built from 14 residues. CDR3 residues: CASRSLEVEYEQYF. The CDR3 nucleotides read TGTGCCAGCAGGTCCCTCGAGGTGGAGTACGAGCAGTACTTC.